What follows are 20 T cell receptor beta chains derived from one specimen sequenced in a study of shared clonotypes between healthy human individuals. The protocol was immunoSEQ multiplex PCR, while the TCRdb copy is restricted to in-frame clones and leaves out a portion. The sample lists roughly 1,800,000 clones, 85% to 95% occurring once. Terminally differentiated effector memory CD45RA+ cells were excluded by CCR7 positive selection of CD45RO-negative cells. The sequenced sample consisted of naive CD8+ T cells sorted from blood. These receptors all stem from a man aged 18 to 35 in good health.

CDR3 region: CASNWREPSDTQYF. CDR3 nucleotides: TGTGCCAGCAATTGGCGGGAGCCATCAGATACGCAGTATTTT. The chain joins TRBV27 to TRBJ2-3; 7 bases are shared with TRBD2. This CDR3 has 14 residues. J was trimmed by 4 bases and V by 7 bases; bases with no gene match: 8. Germline V CDR1 and CDR2: MNHEY, SMNVEV (reference sequence).

This clone was seen once. The chain carries TRBV10-3 and TRBJ2-7; 8 nucleotides agree with TRBD2. The V gene's germline CDR1 is ENHRY and CDR2 SYGVKD. The trim removed 3 bases at V and 2 bases at J, leaving 9 bases unmatched. The CDR3 sequence is 16 residues long. The CDR3 bases are TGTGCCATCAGTGAAATGGAGACTAGCGACCCCTACGAGCAGTACTTC. Residues: CAISEMETSDPYEQYF.

V usage is TRBV27 and J usage is TRBJ2-7; unclear D gene. Germline-derived CDR1 and CDR2 are MNHEY and SMNVEV (reference sequence). The CDR3 contains 13 residues. The germline V and J ends were trimmed by 2 bases and 6 bases, with 11 bases remaining between them. The CDR3 nucleotides read TGTGCCAGCAGTTTAGTAACAGAAAGCGAGCAGTACTTC. This sequence encodes CASSLVTESEQYF.

The V gene is TRBV13, the J gene TRBJ2-3, with 8 positions matching TRBD1. The V gene end was trimmed by 5 bases and the J gene end by 3 bases; junction bases not matched to a gene: 4. The CDR3 has 14 residues. The germline gives CDR1 PRHDT, CDR2 FYEKMQ (reference sequence). The chain's CDR3 is CASSGDRGTDTQYF. The CDR3 coding sequence is TGTGCCAGCAGCGGTGACAGGGGAACAGATACGCAGTATTTT.

With regard to this clone: The sample has other DNA sequences that encode this CDR3 too. The gene calls are TRBV29-1 and TRBJ2-1, with D perhaps matching TRBD1 (5 bases). The V gene lost 6 bases and the J gene lost 0 bases, with 6 bases spanning the gap. The germline V gene has CDR1 SQVTM and CDR2 ANQGSEA. This CDR3 comprises 12 residues. The CDR3 coding sequence is TGCAGCGTCGACAGCTCCTACAATGAGCAGTTCTTC. Translated, it gives CSVDSSYNEQFF.

The rearrangement joins TRBV7-9 to TRBJ2-7; possible D gene TRBD1, 5 bases. CDR3 length: 12 residues. Germline-derived CDR1 and CDR2 are SEHNR and FQNEAQ (reference sequence). With 5 bases removed from V and 6 bases from J, the gap between germline ends came to 11 bases. The CDR3 DNA reads as TGTGCCAGCAGCGGGGCCCACCTCGAGCAGTACTTC. Translated: CASSGAHLEQYF.

The rearrangement uses TRBV7-8 and TRBJ2-5; 9 nucleotides align to TRBD2. The V gene's germline CDR1 is SGHVS and CDR2 FQNEAQ. Unmatched junction bases numbered 5, after V lost 5 bases and J lost 4 bases. The CDR3 has 14 residues. The CDR3 DNA sequence: TGTGCCAGCAGCAAAGCGGGGGGAGGAGAGACCCAGTACTTC. Its translation: CASSKAGGGETQYF.

The chain employs TRBV7-2 and TRBJ1-5; weak D call: TRBD1 (6 bases). This CDR3 is 13 amino acids long. Germline CDR1 and CDR2: SGHTA and FQGNSA. V was pared by 4 bases and J by 7 bases, with 11 bases between. CDR3 protein: CASSSGVSQPQHF. For the CDR3, the DNA is TGTGCCAGCAGCTCAGGGGTGTCACAGCCCCAGCATTTT. The full variable domain, completed using reference TRBV7-2 and TRBJ1-5, is GAGVSQSPSNKVTEKGKDVELRCDPISGHTALYWYRQSLGQGLEFLIYFQGNSAPDKSGLPSDRFSAERTGGSVSTLTIQRTQQEDSAVYLCASSSGVSQPQHFGDGTRLSIL.

CDR3 coding DNA: TGTGCCAGCAGCGTAGCTCTCCTAGCGGCCCCATACGAGCAGTACTTC. It encodes CASSVALLAAPYEQYF. This chain joins TRBV9 and TRBJ2-7; the match to TRBD2 covers 7 bases. V trimming: 0 bases; J trimming: 4 bases; junction bases outside the gene matches: 10. Germline CDR1 SGDLS, CDR2 YYNGEE. The CDR3 covers 16 residues.

In regard to this clone: It is unclear where the CDR3 begins or ends on the DNA, so no DNA is shown, and the CDR3 is as TCRdb lists it. The CDR3 protein is CASSFLEKGEQYF. The chain uses TRBV28 and TRBJ2-7. Looked up from germline, CDR1 is MDHEN and CDR2 is SYDVKM. The CDR3 comprises 13 residues, both ends counted.

The V call is TRBV13, the J call TRBJ1-1; the D is unclear. Germline loops: CDR1 PRHDT, CDR2 FYEKMQ (reference sequence). V was trimmed by 0 bases and J by 5 bases, leaving 10 bases between them. This CDR3 spans 14 amino acids. CDR3: CASSLGRMGTEAFF. The DNA of the CDR3 is TGTGCCAGCAGCTTAGGACGGATGGGGACTGAAGCTTTCTTT.

The CDR3 sequence is CASSLGSSGNTGELFF. Written as DNA, the CDR3 is TGTGCCAGCAGCTTAGGATCTAGCGGGAACACCGGGGAGCTGTTTTTT. The chain employs TRBV13 and TRBJ2-2, with 7 positions matching TRBD2. The CDR3 has 16 residues. Germline V gene lookup returns CDR1 PRHDT and CDR2 FYEKMQ (reference sequence). J gave up 1 base and V 0 bases, and 2 bases lay outside the gene matches.

The rearrangement joins TRBV6-5 to TRBJ2-7; D could derive from TRBD1 or TRBD2 (5 bases each). V dropped 1 base and J dropped 1 base, with 14 bases sitting between them. The CDR3 extends over 16 amino acids. CDR1 MNHEY and CDR2 SVGAGI come from the germline V gene. The DNA for the CDR3 is TGTGCCAGCAGTTACTTCTTAGACGAGGGGTCCTACGAGCAGTACTTC. Its translation: CASSYFLDEGSYEQYF.

The rearrangement uses TRBV7-9 and TRBJ1-2, with TRBD1 matching over 8 bases. The germline V gene has CDR1 SEHNR and CDR2 FQNEAQ (reference sequence). The CDR3 is 15 residues long. The ends lost 5 bases at V and 4 bases at J; junction bases unmatched: 9. The chain's CDR3 is CASSPAAGGVYGYTF. The CDR3 nucleotides read TGTGCCAGCAGCCCTGCGGCAGGGGGCGTCTATGGCTACACCTTC.

The chain has TRBV7-8 and TRBJ2-2; D might be TRBD2 (7 bases). The CDR3 runs 15 residues. Trimming pared 1 base from V and 6 bases from J, leaving 12 bases between. Looked up from germline, CDR1 is SGHVS and CDR2 is FQNEAQ. The CDR3 DNA sequence: TGTGCCAGCAGCTTAGTGGGGGGGGCCCCCGGGGAGCTGTTTTTT. Its protein is CASSLVGGAPGELFF.

The chain has TRBV11-2 and TRBJ2-1; either TRBD1 or TRBD2 may supply D (5 bases each). The CDR3 is made up of 16 amino acids. Per germline, CDR1 SGHAT and CDR2 FQNNGV. Trimming took 7 bases from V and 0 from J, leaving 16 bases between them. CDR3 amino acids: CASTLPGTSSYNEQFF. CDR3 bases: TGTGCCAGCACCCTTCCGGGGACCAGCTCCTACAATGAGCAGTTCTTC.

The chain combines TRBV5-6 with TRBJ2-3; possibly TRBD1 for D (5 bases). Germline V CDR1 and CDR2: SGHDT, YYEEEE. V dropped 3 bases and J dropped 0 bases, with 17 bases sitting between them. The CDR3 length is 17 residues. In DNA form, the CDR3 reads TGTGCCAGCAGCTGGGGAACAGGCGTTTTTAGCACAGATACGCAGTATTTT. Its protein product is CASSWGTGVFSTDTQYF.

The V and J genes are TRBV5-6 and TRBJ1-1, with TRBD1 matching over 9 bases. J gave up 6 bases and V 4 bases, and 4 bases lay outside the gene matches. Germline V gene data show CDR1 as SGHDT and CDR2 as YYEEEE. This CDR3 has 13 residues. CDR3 protein: CASSITGGSEAFF. The CDR3 DNA reads TGTGCCAGCAGCATAACAGGGGGCTCTGAAGCTTTCTTT.

As concerns this clone: Other nucleotide sequences in the sample specify the same CDR3. The genes are TRBV29-1 and TRBJ2-2, with D unclear. Trimming stripped 3 bases from V and 7 bases from J, with 6 bases between. CDR3 length: 11 residues. CDR1 and CDR2 (germline): SQVTM, ANQGSEA. Here the CDR3 DNA reads TGCAGCGTTGACTGGGGCGGGGAGCTGTTTTTT. As protein: CSVDWGGELFF.

The CDR3 nucleotides are TGTGCCAGCAGGGGCGGGGAGGGATACGAGTACTTC. Residues: CASRGGEGYEYF. The chain links TRBV2 to TRBJ2-7, with 7 positions matching TRBD2. From germline, CDR1 is SNHLY and CDR2 FYNNEI. The trim removed 6 bases at V and 11 bases at J, leaving 10 bases unmatched. The CDR3 is 12 amino acids.